This T cell receptor (beta chain) was sequenced for a study of blood T cell repertoires in COVID-19. Study in general: Sites across the United States, Italy and Spain contributed samples from acute and convalescent COVID-19. Sources were T cells, B-cell-depleted T cells, or PBMCs; the material itself was cDNA or gDNA.

Germline CDR1 is LNHNV and CDR2 is YYDKDF (reference sequence). V lost 3 bases to trimming and J lost 3 bases; unmatched junction nucleotides: 16. The CDR3 runs to 20 residues. Source study methods: Amplification from reference gene primers served as the basis for estimated nucleated cell counts. Data came from immunoSEQ multiplex PCR; TCRdb stores just in-frame clones and leaves some out. That table gives V, J and clone size, and the DNA gave D and trimming. The sample contains roughly 60,000 clones, 85% to 90% of which appear only once. This receptor was obtained from a human donor in a cohort sampled during active COVID-19. The chain employs TRBV15 and TRBJ2-3; 12 bases agree with TRBD2. The specimen was peripheral blood. The CDR3, as DNA: TGTGCCACCAGCAGCTACCCCCTAGCGGGAGGGCCAAAAGGGACAGATACGCAGTATTTT. Translating it yields CATSSYPLAGGPKGTDTQYF.